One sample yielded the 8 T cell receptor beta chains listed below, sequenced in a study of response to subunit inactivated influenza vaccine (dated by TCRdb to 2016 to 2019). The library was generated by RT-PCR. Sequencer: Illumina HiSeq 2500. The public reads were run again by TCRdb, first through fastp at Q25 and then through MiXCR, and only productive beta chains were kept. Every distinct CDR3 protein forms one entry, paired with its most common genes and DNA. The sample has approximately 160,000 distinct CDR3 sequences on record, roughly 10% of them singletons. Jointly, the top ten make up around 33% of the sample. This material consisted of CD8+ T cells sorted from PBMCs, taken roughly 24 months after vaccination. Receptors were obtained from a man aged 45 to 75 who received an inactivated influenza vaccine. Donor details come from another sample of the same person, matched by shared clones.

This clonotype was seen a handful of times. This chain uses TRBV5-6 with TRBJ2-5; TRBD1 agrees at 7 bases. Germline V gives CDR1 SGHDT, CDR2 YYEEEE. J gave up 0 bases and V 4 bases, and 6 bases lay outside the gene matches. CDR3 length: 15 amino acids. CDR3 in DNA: TGTGCCAGCAGCATTGCCGGGACAGACCAAGAGACCCAGTACTTC. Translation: CASSIAGTDQETQYF.

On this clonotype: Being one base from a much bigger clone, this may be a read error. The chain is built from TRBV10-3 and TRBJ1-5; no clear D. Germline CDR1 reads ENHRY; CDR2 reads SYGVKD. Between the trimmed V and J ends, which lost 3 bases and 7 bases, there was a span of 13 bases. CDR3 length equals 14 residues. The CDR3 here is CAISDAVGGQPQHF. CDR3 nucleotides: TGTGCCATCAGTGATGCTGTGGGAGGACAGCCCCAGCATTTT.

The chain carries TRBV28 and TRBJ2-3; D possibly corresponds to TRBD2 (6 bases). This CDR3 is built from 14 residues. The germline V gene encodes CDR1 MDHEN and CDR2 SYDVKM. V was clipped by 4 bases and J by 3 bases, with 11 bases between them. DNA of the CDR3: TGTGCCAGCAGTTACCTAGCGCAGACAGATACGCAGTATTTT. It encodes CASSYLAQTDTQYF.

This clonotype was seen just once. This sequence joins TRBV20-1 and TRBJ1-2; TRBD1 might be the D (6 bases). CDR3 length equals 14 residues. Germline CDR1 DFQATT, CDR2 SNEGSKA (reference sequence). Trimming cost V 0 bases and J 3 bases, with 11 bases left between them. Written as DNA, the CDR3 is TGCAGTGCTAGAGATGGGGGGCGCGACTATGGCTACACCTTC. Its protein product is CSARDGGRDYGYTF.

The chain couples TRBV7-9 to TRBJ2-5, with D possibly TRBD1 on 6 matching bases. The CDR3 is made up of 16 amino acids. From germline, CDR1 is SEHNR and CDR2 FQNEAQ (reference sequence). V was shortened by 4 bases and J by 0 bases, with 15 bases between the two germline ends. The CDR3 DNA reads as TGTGCCAGCAGCTCCCGGGACAAGGGGTACCAAGAGACCCAGTACTTC. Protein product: CASSSRDKGYQETQYF.

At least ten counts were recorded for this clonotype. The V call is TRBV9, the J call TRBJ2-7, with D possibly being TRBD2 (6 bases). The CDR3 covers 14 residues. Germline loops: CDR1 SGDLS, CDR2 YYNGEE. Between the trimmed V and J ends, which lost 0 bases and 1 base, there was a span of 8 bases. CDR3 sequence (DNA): TGTGCCAGCAGCGTAGGGGGGGTTTCCTACGAGCAGTACTTC. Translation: CASSVGGVSYEQYF. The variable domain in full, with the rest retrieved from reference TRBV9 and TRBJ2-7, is DSGVTQTPKHLITATGQRVTLRCSPRSGDLSVYWYQQSLDQGLQFLIQYYNGEERAKGNILERFSAQQFPDLHSELNLSSLELGDSALYFCASSVGGVSYEQYFGPGTRLTVT.

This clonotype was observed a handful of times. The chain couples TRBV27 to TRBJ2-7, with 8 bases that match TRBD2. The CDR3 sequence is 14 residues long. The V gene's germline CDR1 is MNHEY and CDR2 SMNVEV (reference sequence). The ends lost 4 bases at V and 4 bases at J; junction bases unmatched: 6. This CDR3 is CASSSSGTRYEQYF. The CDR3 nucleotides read TGTGCCAGCAGTTCATCCGGGACTAGGTACGAGCAGTACTTC.

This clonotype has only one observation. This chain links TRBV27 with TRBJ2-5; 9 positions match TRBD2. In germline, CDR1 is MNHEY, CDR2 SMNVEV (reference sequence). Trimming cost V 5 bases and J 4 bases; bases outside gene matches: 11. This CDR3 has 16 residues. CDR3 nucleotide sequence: TGTGCCAGCAGTCCCACTAGCGGGTTGGCCCCAGAGACCCAGTACTTC. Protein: CASSPTSGLAPETQYF.